This TCR beta chain appears in the sequencing data of a study of naive and memory T cell subsets. General observations from the study: Especially in CD8 cells, naive repertoires contained a few larger clonotypes, possibly CD45RA-re-expressing memory cells. In naive cells, over 85% of TCR sequences were seen only once.

Four subsets defined by CD45RA and CD27 were sorted after CD3, CD4, CD8 and live/dead staining. V was pared by 5 bases and J by 4 bases, with 11 bases of the junction left unmatched. The CDR3 spans 16 residues. In regard to this clonotype: Its antigen remains unknown.

Two oligonucleotides, mixed equimolar, formed the beta constant-region primer covering TRBC1 and TRBC2. The ligated cDNA underwent four PCR rounds using SP2 and nested alpha and beta constant-region primers. An oligonucleotide with the SP2 primer and a 12-nucleotide UMI was ligated to the cDNA 3' end. TCRdb analysed the UMI-ligation and nested PCR reads with MiXCR anew, one entry per CDR3 protein. The table includes roughly 140,000 distinct CDR3 sequences, approximately 21% detected once. Input material: naive CD8+ T cells from blood. The TCR was taken from a human donor in good health. V usage is TRBV12-3 or TRBV12-4 and J usage is TRBJ2-3; 8 positions agree with TRBD2. CDR3 sequence reads: CASSPPGGGLPDTQYF. The CDR3 DNA is TGTGCCAGCAGTCCTCCCGGCGGGGGGCTCCCAGATACGCAGTATTTT.